The clone carrying this TCR beta chain was seen a few times. What it binds is unknown. This CDR3 region has 14 residues. The germline V gene has CDR1 SGHRS and CDR2 YFSETQ. Deletions cut 6 bases from V and 1 base from J, with 12 bases between. The data were taken from a study of shared clonotypes between healthy human individuals. Original handling: Filtering differed since immunoSEQ provided only junctions, with no quality scores. Only in-frame clones appear in the TCRdb table, and some are missing; sequencing was by immunoSEQ multiplex PCR. V and J calls plus clone size are reproduced from that table; the DNA served to infer D and trimming. The table records fewer than 600,000 clones, 75% to 85% of them present only once. Whole-study findings and limits: Donors were few, which limited the genetic and exposure-history diversity represented. Sampling involved blood alone; tissue repertoires likely differ.

Sequenced sample: PBMCs. This clonotype originated in a middle-aged woman in good health. Some clones in this sample may be carry-over from other donors' samples. The chain couples TRBV5-1 to TRBJ2-3; the D is unclear. CDR3 loop: CASMEGLGTDTQYF. The CDR3 region has the DNA TGCGCCAGCATGGAAGGGCTTGGCACAGATACGCAGTATTTT. Full variable domain (remainder filled in from reference TRBV5-1 and TRBJ2-3): KAGVTQTPRYLIKTRGQQVTLSCSPISGHRSVSWYQQTPGQGLQFLFEYFSETQRNKGNFPGRFSGRQFSNSRSEMNVSTLELGDSALYLCASMEGLGTDTQYFGPGTRLTVL.